This TCR beta chain derives from a study of tumor-infiltrating lymphocytes in primary liver carcinoma. Findings and limits, study-wide: In tumor-adjacent and tumor-blood pairs, overlap was lower than in tumor region pairs.

TCR beta cDNA came from about 0.55 ug total RNA, primed with a constant-region primer. Employing slightly modified ARM-PCR, three nested multiplex PCR rounds were run, and these gave rise to the TCR beta libraries. TCRdb analysed the multiplex PCR reads with MiXCR anew, one entry per CDR3 protein. The data contain approximately 310,000 distinct CDR3 sequences, roughly two thirds of them seen just once; the ten biggest clones take up roughly 10%. A word on this clonotype: The antigen remains unidentified. A much larger clone is a single base away; this may be a read error.

They got blood RNA out of unsorted whole blood and also pulled out germline DNA. Blood samples of 3.5 to 4 milliliters were drawn preoperatively. The sequenced material came from peripheral blood. The receptor was isolated from a man aged 35 to 55 with primary liver carcinoma and hepatitis B virus infection.

This chain's CDR3 is CASNPRDRGTETQYF. The CDR3 nucleotides read TGCGCCAGCAACCCCCGGGACAGGGGGACCGAGACCCAGTACTTC. V usage is TRBV4-3 and J usage is TRBJ2-5; TRBD1 matches 11 bases. Trimming took 7 bases from V and 5 from J; bases not matched to a gene: 9. The CDR3 sequence is 15 residues long. CDR1 is LGHNA and CDR2 is YSLEER in the germline V gene.